These 32 T cell receptor beta chains came from one sample sequenced in a study of T cell responses to AZD1222 COVID-19 vaccine (dated by TCRdb to about 2021). Library construction relied on the immunoSEQ multiplex PCR assay. The immuneACCESS repertoire file appears here via TCRdb, limited to in-frame rearrangements. These files lack a portion of the clones; in checked studies, under half of the deficit traces to unresolved V genes, and the cause of the others is not known. This sample holds 95,000 to 120,000 clones; 86% were observed only once. Together, the top ten hold 3% to 3.5% of the sample. The intended sense of this specimen's time point label: baseline before first vaccination. The specimen comprised peripheral blood, sampled on day 0 of AZD1222 vaccination. The receptors were gathered from an adult in good health.

CDR3 residues: CASSQFAGTGSYGYTF. The CDR3 DNA follows: TGTGCCAGCAGCCAATTTGCTGGGACAGGGAGCTATGGCTACACCTTC. V usage is TRBV3-1 (or the pseudogene TRBV3-2) and J usage is TRBJ1-2; 9 bases are a match to TRBD1. Germline CDR1 reads LGHDT; CDR2 reads YNNKEL (reference sequence). V shed 2 bases, J shed 4 bases, and the junction held 8 bases outside the gene matches. The CDR3 sequence is 16 residues long.

J is TRBJ1-2 and V is TRBV5-6; D unclear. The CDR3 runs to 13 residues. The germline gives CDR1 SGHDT, CDR2 YYEEEE. Trimming took 5 bases from V and 5 from J, leaving 13 bases between them. DNA of the CDR3: TGTGCCAGCAGTCCAGACCCTGGGTATGGCTACACCTTC. Translating gives CASSPDPGYGYTF.

This chain joins TRBV7-8 and TRBJ2-7, with TRBD2 matching over 7 bases. With 2 bases clipped from V and 3 bases from J, the junction kept 7 bases outside the gene matches. The CDR3 is 15 amino acids. Germline CDR1 is SGHVS and CDR2 is FQNEAQ. The CDR3 protein is CASSLRRERSYEQYF. The CDR3 nucleotides read TGTGCCAGCAGCTTAAGGCGGGAGAGAAGCTACGAGCAGTACTTC.

The chain carries TRBV6-5 and TRBJ2-5; TRBD1 is a possible D gene (5 bases). The CDR3 length is 15 residues. The V gene's germline CDR1 is MNHEY and CDR2 SVGAGI. Trimming took 6 bases from V and 1 from J, leaving 15 bases between them. The CDR3 protein is CASRNGRVIQETQYF. Written as DNA, the CDR3 is TGTGCCAGCAGGAACGGCAGGGTAATCCAAGAGACCCAGTACTTC.

The chain recombines TRBV5-1 with TRBJ1-2; 10 bases line up with TRBD1. The V segment lost 4 bases and the J segment 4 bases; nucleotides outside the gene matches: 10. The CDR3 has 16 residues. The germline V gene has CDR1 SGHRS and CDR2 YFSETQ. CDR3 in amino acids: CASSRTGTGVVYGYTF. In DNA, the CDR3 is TGCGCCAGCAGCCGAACCGGGACAGGGGTTGTCTATGGCTACACCTTC.

This chain uses TRBV27 with TRBJ1-2; D possibly corresponds to TRBD1 (6 bases). There are 13 residues in the CDR3. V was clipped by 6 bases and J by 3 bases, with 11 bases between them. The germline V gene has CDR1 MNHEY and CDR2 SMNVEV (reference sequence). CDR3 sequence reads: CASSPQGDYGYTF. CDR3 nucleotide sequence: TGTGCCAGCAGCCCACAGGGAGACTATGGCTACACCTTC.

The gene calls are TRBV5-4 and TRBJ2-2; D might be TRBD2 (6 bases). This CDR3 region has 15 residues. Per germline, CDR1 SGHNT and CDR2 YYREEE (reference sequence). Deletions cut 4 bases from V and 1 base from J, with 11 bases between. CDR3 loop: CASSPDGRNTGELFF. In DNA form, the CDR3 reads TGTGCCAGCAGCCCAGACGGGAGGAACACCGGGGAGCTGTTTTTT.

V is TRBV6-5 and J is TRBJ2-7; 8 bases match TRBD1. The CDR3 extends over 15 amino acids. Germline CDR1 and CDR2: MNHEY and SVGAGI. V lost 7 bases, J lost 7 bases, and 15 bases stayed unmatched. CDR3 in amino acids: CASTAGQGGSREQYF. The DNA of the CDR3 is TGTGCCAGCACCGCCGGACAGGGAGGTTCACGGGAGCAGTACTTC.

The genes are TRBV9 and TRBJ1-1; 7 bases agree with TRBD1. The CDR3 extends over 14 amino acids. Germline lookup yields CDR1 SGDLS and CDR2 YYNGEE. V dropped 0 bases and J dropped 5; count of bases not matched to a gene: 4. CDR3 nucleotide sequence: TGTGCCAGCAGCGTAGCCACAGGGGTAACTGAAGCTTTCTTT. This codes for CASSVATGVTEAFF.

The J gene is TRBJ2-3, the V gene TRBV7-3; no clear D. The V gene lost 7 bases and the J gene lost 1 base, with 15 bases spanning the gap. This CDR3 is built from 15 residues. Germline values: CDR1 SGHTA, CDR2 FQGTGA. The DNA of the CDR3 is TGTGCCAGCACCCACCCCGCAAGCGGCACAGATACGCAGTATTTT. Translated: CASTHPASGTDTQYF.

This CDR3 reads CASSANSGDTQYF. As DNA, the CDR3 is TGTGCCAGCAGCGCTAACAGCGGAGATACGCAGTATTTT. The chain couples TRBV9 to TRBJ2-3; perhaps TRBD2 as D (5 bases). The germline V and J ends were trimmed by 3 bases and 5 bases, with 10 bases remaining between them. Germline V gene sequence: CDR1 SGDLS, CDR2 YYNGEE. The CDR3 has 13 amino acids.

The rearrangement links TRBV16 to TRBJ2-7; maybe TRBD2 (5 bases). Trimming pared 6 bases from V and 1 base from J, leaving 16 bases between. The CDR3 has 15 residues. The germline gives CDR1 KGHSY, CDR2 FQNENV. This chain's CDR3 is CASSPLGLLSYEQYF. CDR3 bases: TGTGCCAGCAGTCCCCTCGGACTCCTTTCCTACGAGCAGTACTTC.

The chain joins TRBV9 to TRBJ2-4; maybe TRBD1 (6 bases). Trimming left V 3 bases short and J 6 bases short, with 7 bases between. CDR1 is SGDLS and CDR2 is YYNGEE in the germline V gene. The CDR3 length is 12 residues. CDR3 sequence reads: CASSEQGNIQYF. The CDR3 DNA sequence: TGTGCCAGCAGCGAACAGGGAAACATTCAGTACTTC. Full variable domain (rest looked up from reference TRBV9 and TRBJ2-4): DSGVTQTPKHLITATGQRVTLRCSPRSGDLSVYWYQQSLDQGLQFLIQYYNGEERAKGNILERFSAQQFPDLHSELNLSSLELGDSALYFCASSEQGNIQYFGAGTRLSVL.

Concerning this clone: The sample carries other DNA sequences with the same CDR3. The rearrangement uses TRBV2 and TRBJ2-3, with 9 bases lining up with TRBD1. This CDR3 comprises 15 residues. Germline V CDR1 and CDR2: SNHLY, FYNNEI. V was clipped by 5 bases and J by 1 base; unmatched bases: 4. The DNA for the CDR3 is TGTGCCAGCAGTTCCCGACAGGGGGGCACAGATACGCAGTATTTT. Amino acid sequence: CASSSRQGGTDTQYF.

The CDR3 is CASIQGGDNQPQHF. The CDR3 DNA reads as TGTGCCAGCATCCAAGGGGGGGACAATCAGCCCCAGCATTTT. This sequence joins TRBV2 and TRBJ1-5, with D maybe TRBD1 (6 bases). The V gene's germline CDR1 is SNHLY and CDR2 FYNNEI. CDR3 length equals 14 residues. V was shortened by 7 bases and J by 3 bases, with 13 bases between the two germline ends.

The V and J genes are TRBV5-4 and TRBJ2-5, with D perhaps TRBD1 or TRBD2 (6 bases each). CDR3 length: 15 residues. Trimming shortened V by 0 bases and J by 2 bases, and 11 bases separated the two germline ends. Germline values: CDR1 SGHNT, CDR2 YYREEE (reference sequence). Written as DNA, the CDR3 is TGTGCCAGCAGCTTGGGAGGGGGGCTGCAAGAGACCCAGTACTTC. Translating gives CASSLGGGLQETQYF.

The chain recombines TRBV24-1 with TRBJ2-1; perhaps TRBD2 as D (7 bases). There are 18 residues in the CDR3. Trimming cost V 5 bases and J 4 bases, with 23 bases left between them. Germline CDR1 reads KGHDR; CDR2 reads SFDVKD. The CDR3 is CATSGTMGEAGHYNEQFF. The CDR3 DNA sequence: TGTGCCACCAGTGGCACAATGGGAGAAGCGGGACATTACAATGAGCAGTTCTTC.

The J gene is TRBJ1-3, the V gene TRBV20-1; D call uncertain. Germline CDR1 and CDR2: DFQATT and SNEGSKA (reference sequence). V lost 3 bases and J lost 0, with 9 bases in between. This CDR3 region has 14 residues. This CDR3 is CSASDWISGNTIYF. CDR3 DNA sequence: TGCAGTGCTAGTGACTGGATCTCTGGAAACACCATATATTTT.

The rearrangement links TRBV3-1 (or the pseudogene TRBV3-2) to TRBJ2-3; TRBD2 agrees at 11 bases. Germline V lookup: CDR1 LGHDT, CDR2 YNNKEL (reference sequence). This CDR3 is built from 16 residues. V lost 2 bases to trimming and J lost 6 bases; unmatched junction nucleotides: 7. CDR3 in amino acids: CASSQHSGGASDTQYF. The CDR3 nucleotides are TGTGCCAGCAGCCAACATAGCGGGGGGGCTTCGGATACGCAGTATTTT.

The chain employs TRBV5-1 and TRBJ1-4, with D hard to call. With 0 bases removed from V and 7 bases from J, the gap between germline ends came to 10 bases. Germline CDR1 is SGHRS and CDR2 is YFSETQ. The CDR3 is 14 amino acids. The CDR3 spells CASSLGVLGEKLFF. DNA for the CDR3: TGCGCCAGCAGCTTGGGGGTCTTGGGTGAAAAACTGTTTTTT. The full variable domain, completed using reference TRBV5-1 and TRBJ1-4, is KAGVTQTPRYLIKTRGQQVTLSCSPISGHRSVSWYQQTPGQGLQFLFEYFSETQRNKGNFPGRFSGRQFSNSRSEMNVSTLELGDSALYLCASSLGVLGEKLFFGSGTQLSVL.

The genes are TRBV6-4 and TRBJ2-1, with TRBD2 matching over 15 bases. Germline loops: CDR1 MRHNA, CDR2 SNTAGT. CDR3 length: 15 amino acids. The V and J ends lost 6 bases and 6 bases, in that order; junction bases with no gene match: 3. The CDR3 coding sequence is TGTGCCAGCAGAGGACTAGCGGGGGGGCCCAATGAGCAGTTCTTC. This sequence encodes CASRGLAGGPNEQFF.

The rearrangement uses TRBV7-8 and TRBJ2-2; 8 nucleotides line up with TRBD2. The V segment lost 0 bases and the J segment 4 bases; nucleotides outside the gene matches: 4. Germline lookup yields CDR1 SGHVS and CDR2 FQNEAQ. The CDR3 length is 16 residues. Here the CDR3 DNA reads TGTGCCAGCAGCTTAGCGGAGCGGGGGCTCACCGGGGAGCTGTTTTTT. As protein: CASSLAERGLTGELFF.

The rearrangement joins TRBV5-1 to TRBJ1-3, with D tentatively TRBD1 (5 bases). Germline V lookup: CDR1 SGHRS, CDR2 YFSETQ. The CDR3 loop spans 17 amino acids. V lost 0 bases and J lost 4, with 17 bases in between. The CDR3 bases are TGCGCCAGCAGCTTGGAAGCGTCGGGGGGTTTAGGAAACACCATATATTTT. This translates into CASSLEASGGLGNTIYF.

This clone appeared a single time. The V gene is TRBV18, the J gene TRBJ2-5, with 9 bases identical to TRBD2. Germline V lookup: CDR1 KGHSH, CDR2 LQKENI. CDR3 length: 16 residues. With 5 bases clipped from V and 2 bases from J, the junction kept 9 bases outside the gene matches. CDR3 sequence (DNA): TGTGCCAGCTCAGCGCCCTCACTAGCGGGTCAAGAGACCCAGTACTTC. This translates into CASSAPSLAGQETQYF.

The chain carries TRBV18 and TRBJ2-1; D unclear. The germline V and J ends were trimmed by 3 bases and 8 bases, with 14 bases remaining between them. Germline V CDR1 and CDR2: KGHSH, LQKENI. The CDR3 consists of 14 residues. The CDR3 spells CASSPQSRGDEQFF. The CDR3, as DNA: TGTGCCAGCTCACCCCAATCTCGTGGGGATGAGCAGTTCTTC. Using reference TRBV18 and TRBJ2-1 for the parts outside the CDR3, the full variable domain is NAGVMQNPRHLVRRRGQEARLRCSPMKGHSHVYWYRQLPEEGLKFMVYLQKENIIDESGMPKERFSAEFPKEGPSILRIQQVVRGDSAAYFCASSPQSRGDEQFFGPGTRLTVL.

This sequence joins TRBV7-3 and TRBJ2-2, with D perhaps matching TRBD2 (6 bases). The CDR3 covers 19 residues. The V gene lost 5 bases and the J gene lost 0 bases, with 22 bases spanning the gap. CDR1 is SGHTA, CDR2 FQGTGA, per germline. In nucleotides, the CDR3 is TGTGCCAGCAGCCCCCGGCGGGGCGGGATAACGACGAACACCGGGGAGCTGTTTTTT. Translated: CASSPRRGGITTNTGELFF. The full variable domain, its missing parts supplied by reference TRBV7-3 and TRBJ2-2, is GAGVSQTPSNKVTEKGKYVELRCDPISGHTALYWYRQSLGQGPEFLIYFQGTGAADDSGLPNDRFFAVRPEGSVSTLKIQRTERGDSAVYLCASSPRRGGITTNTGELFFGEGSRLTVL.

V and J are TRBV12-3 or TRBV12-4 and TRBJ1-5; D unclear. Trimming removed 7 bases at V and 5 bases at J, with 12 bases between. The CDR3 length is 13 residues. The CDR3 nucleotides are TGTGCCAGCATAAGAACATGGGATCAGCCCCAGCATTTT. As protein: CASIRTWDQPQHF.

This clone was observed a handful of times. The chain links TRBV2 to TRBJ1-1, with 7 bases fitting TRBD1. The CDR3 runs 15 residues. After removal of 3 bases from V and 1 base from J, the junction contained 5 bases not matched to a gene. The germline CDR1 and CDR2 sequences are SNHLY and FYNNEI. The CDR3 region is CASSENRQGNTEAFF. The CDR3 bases are TGTGCCAGCAGTGAGAACAGACAGGGGAACACTGAAGCTTTCTTT. The full variable domain, rest sourced from reference TRBV2 and TRBJ1-1, is EPEVTQTPSHQVTQMGQEVILRCVPISNHLYFYWYRQILGQKVEFLVSFYNNEISEKSEIFDDQFSVERPDGSNFTLKIRSTKLEDSAMYFCASSENRQGNTEAFFGQGTRLTVV.

This rearrangement joins TRBV4-3 to TRBJ1-1; no definite D call. This CDR3 has 18 amino acids. Germline CDR1 and CDR2: LGHNA and YSLEER. The V end was cut by 1 base, the J end by 3 bases, with 21 bases between. Written as DNA, the CDR3 is TGCGCCAGCAGCCAAGGCCTTTTACGGGCAGGCCACCACACTGAAGCTTTCTTT. It specifies CASSQGLLRAGHHTEAFF.

This clone is a singleton in its sample. The CDR3 loop is CASSLETYEQYF. In DNA form, the CDR3 reads TGCGCCAGCAGCTTGGAAACCTACGAGCAGTACTTC. This chain uses TRBV5-1 with TRBJ2-7; D unclear. Germline V lookup: CDR1 SGHRS, CDR2 YFSETQ. The CDR3 is 12 residues long. V lost 0 bases and J lost 2, with 3 bases in between.

This chain connects TRBV30 to TRBJ1-6; D not resolved. This CDR3 has 14 amino acids. V was cut by 4 bases and J by 4 bases, with 11 bases left in between. Germline V CDR1 and CDR2: GTSNPN, SVGIG (reference sequence). DNA of the CDR3: TGTGCCTGGACGCACGGACGGTATAATTCACCCCTCCACTTT. Its protein product is CAWTHGRYNSPLHF.

V gene TRBV7-9 combines with J gene TRBJ1-1; 8 nucleotides agree with TRBD1. Trimming at V came to 5 bases and at J to 1 base, leaving 6 bases not matched to a gene. Germline CDR1 SEHNR, CDR2 FQNEAQ (reference sequence). The CDR3 spans 15 residues. The CDR3: CASSRQGTGNTEAFF. CDR3 sequence (DNA): TGTGCCAGCAGCCGACAAGGGACAGGGAACACTGAAGCTTTCTTT. Full variable domain (missing parts from reference TRBV7-9 and TRBJ1-1): DTGVSQNPRHKITKRGQNVTFRCDPISEHNRLYWYRQTLGQGPEFLTYFQNEAQLEKSRLLSDRFSAERPKGSFSTLEIQRTEQGDSAMYLCASSRQGTGNTEAFFGQGTRLTVV.